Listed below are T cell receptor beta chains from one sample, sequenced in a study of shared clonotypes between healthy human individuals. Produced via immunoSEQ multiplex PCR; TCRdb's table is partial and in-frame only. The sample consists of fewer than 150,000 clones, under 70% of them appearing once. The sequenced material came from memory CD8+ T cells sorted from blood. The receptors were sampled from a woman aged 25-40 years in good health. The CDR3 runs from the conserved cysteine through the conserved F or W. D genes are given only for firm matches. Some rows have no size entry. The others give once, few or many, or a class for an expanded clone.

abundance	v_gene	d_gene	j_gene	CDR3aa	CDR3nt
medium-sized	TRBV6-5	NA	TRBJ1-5	CASRAVGNQPQHF	TGTGCCAGCAGGGCGGTCGGCAATCAGCCCCAGCATTTT
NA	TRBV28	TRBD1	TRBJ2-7	CASSGPRGDRGPYEQYF	TGTGCCAGCAGTGGCCCTCGGGGGGACAGGGGGCCCTACGAGCAGTACTTC
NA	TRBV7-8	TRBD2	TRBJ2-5	CASSSGLAAQETQYF	TGTGCCAGCAGCTCGGGACTAGCGGCTCAAGAGACCCAGTACTTC
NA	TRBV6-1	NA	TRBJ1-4	CASREQDTNEKLFF	TGTGCCAGCAGAGAGCAGGACACTAATGAAAAACTGTTTTTT
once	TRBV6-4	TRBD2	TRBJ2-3	CASTPTSGATDTQYF	TGTGCCAGCACCCCCACGAGCGGGGCCACAGATACGCAGTATTTT
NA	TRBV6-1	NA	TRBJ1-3	CASSVGGSLSGNTIYF	TGTGCCAGCAGTGTCGGGGGCAGCCTCTCTGGAAACACCATATATTTT
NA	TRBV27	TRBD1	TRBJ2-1	CASRKAGGFHNEQFF	TGTGCCAGCAGGAAGGCAGGGGGTTTTCACAATGAGCAGTTCTTC
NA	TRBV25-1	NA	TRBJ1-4	CASSEQGFNEKLFF	TGTGCCAGCAGTGAGCAGGGTTTTAATGAAAAACTGTTTTTT
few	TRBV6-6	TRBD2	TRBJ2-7	CASSTSGGPHEQYF	TGTGCCAGCAGTACTAGCGGAGGACCCCACGAGCAGTACTTC
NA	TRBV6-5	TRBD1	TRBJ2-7	CASRTGTGFYEQYF	TGTGCCAGCCGAACCGGGACAGGGTTCTACGAGCAGTACTTC
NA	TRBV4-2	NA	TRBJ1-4	CASSQVEDKGGEKLFF	TGTGCCAGCAGCCAAGTCGAGGACAAAGGGGGAGAAAAACTGTTTTTT